The 32 T cell receptor beta chains presented below share a single source sample, sequenced in a study of identifying expanded T cells in peripheral blood. Clones were read by immunoSEQ multiplex PCR, and TCRdb kept only the in-frame ones, dropping some. The data show 75,000 to 90,000 clones, with approximately 90% seen just once and roughly 7% held by the top ten. Sequenced input: blood. These receptors were collected from a person aged 18 to 69 in good health.

In nucleotides, the CDR3 is TGCGCCAGTAAACCTTCCGGGGTGAACACTGAAGCTTTCTTT. Amino acid sequence: CASKPSGVNTEAFF. This chain connects TRBV4-3 to TRBJ1-1; D unclear. Trimming removed 9 bases at V and 0 bases at J, with 14 bases between. The germline V gene has CDR1 LGHNA and CDR2 YSLEER. The CDR3 is made up of 14 amino acids.

The chain joins TRBV12-5 to TRBJ2-1; 7 bases line up with TRBD1. The CDR3 extends over 16 amino acids. Germline values: CDR1 LGHNT, CDR2 FRNRAP. V shed 1 base, J shed 2 bases, and the junction held 5 bases outside the gene matches. The CDR3 region is CASGLATGVAYNEQFF. CDR3 DNA: TGTGCTAGTGGTTTGGCAACAGGGGTAGCCTACAATGAGCAGTTCTTC.

The chain combines TRBV7-8 with TRBJ2-1; TRBD1 is a possible D gene (5 bases). This CDR3 is 15 amino acids long. Per germline, CDR1 SGHVS and CDR2 FQNEAQ. V gave up 3 bases and J gave up 0 bases, with 9 bases separating them. CDR3: CASSFPTGSYNEQFF. The CDR3 bases are TGTGCCAGCAGCTTCCCCACAGGCTCCTACAATGAGCAGTTCTTC.

The chain combines TRBV6-5 with TRBJ2-1; D perhaps matches TRBD1 (5 bases). The CDR3 length is 14 residues. Germline lookup yields CDR1 MNHEY and CDR2 SVGAGI. V was shortened by 6 bases and J by 2 bases, with 11 bases between the two germline ends. The CDR3 sequence is CASRGQGPYNEQFF. DNA of the CDR3: TGTGCCAGCAGAGGGCAGGGCCCCTACAATGAGCAGTTCTTC.

The V call is TRBV11-2, the J call TRBJ2-2; 14 bases line up with TRBD2. This CDR3 comprises 15 residues. CDR1 is SGHAT and CDR2 is FQNNGV in the germline V gene. The junction had 5 bases not matched to a gene; V was cut back by 5 bases and J by 9 bases. The CDR3 is CASSAGLAGDRELFF. As DNA, the CDR3 is TGTGCCAGCAGCGCGGGACTAGCGGGGGATAGGGAGCTGTTTTTT.

The chain uses TRBV6-5 and TRBJ1-2; 8 positions agree with TRBD1. Trimming cost V 2 bases and J 7 bases; bases outside gene matches: 9. Per germline, CDR1 MNHEY and CDR2 SVGAGI. CDR3 length equals 15 residues. The CDR3 loop reads CASSYRDRGVFGYTF. CDR3 nucleotide sequence: TGTGCCAGCAGTTACAGAGACAGGGGCGTTTTTGGCTACACCTTC.

V is TRBV7-7 and J is TRBJ1-1, with D uncertain. Trimming left V 1 base short and J 1 base short, with 4 bases between. Germline CDR1 is SSHAT and CDR2 is FNYEAQ (reference sequence). The CDR3 is made up of 13 amino acids. The CDR3 region is CASSLDRNTEAFF. The CDR3 coding sequence is TGTGCCAGCAGCTTAGACAGGAACACTGAAGCTTTCTTT.

The chain joins TRBV18 to TRBJ2-7; 10 bases align to TRBD1. The trim removed 1 base at V and 5 bases at J, leaving 5 bases unmatched. Germline-derived CDR1 and CDR2 are KGHSH and LQKENI. This CDR3 is 15 amino acids long. CDR3 residues: CASSPQGQGLNEQYF. CDR3 sequence (DNA): TGTGCCAGCTCACCACAGGGACAGGGGCTAAACGAGCAGTACTTC.

This sequence joins TRBV7-2 and TRBJ2-1; 11 bases agree with TRBD2. Trimming took 5 bases from V and 9 from J; bases not matched to a gene: 12. The CDR3 spans 16 residues. From germline, CDR1 is SGHTA and CDR2 FQGNSA. CDR3 loop: CASSPLASGRYVEQFF. CDR3 coding DNA: TGTGCCAGCAGCCCTTTGGCTAGCGGGAGGTATGTTGAGCAGTTCTTC.

This clone has a single count. This rearrangement joins TRBV5-6 to TRBJ2-7, with D tentatively TRBD2 (6 bases). The CDR3 spans 15 residues. The germline gives CDR1 SGHDT, CDR2 YYEEEE. The ends were cut back, 4 bases at V and 0 bases at J, with 14 bases in the middle. The CDR3, as DNA: TGTGCCAGCAGCCCCCGGGACTTCAGCTCCTACGAGCAGTACTTC. Translation: CASSPRDFSSYEQYF.

The genes are TRBV10-3 and TRBJ1-2, with a tentative D call TRBD1 (5 bases). Germline CDR1 ENHRY, CDR2 SYGVKD. The CDR3 consists of 16 residues. The V and J ends lost 7 bases and 1 base respectively, with 19 bases between them. The CDR3 nucleotides are TGTGCCATCACCGTCGGAGGGGCTGGGGTTAACTATGGCTACACCTTC. It specifies CAITVGGAGVNYGYTF.

CDR3 residues: CAIGTSGPLEQYF. The CDR3 DNA reads as TGTGCCATAGGGACTAGCGGCCCCCTCGAGCAGTACTTC. The gene calls are TRBV10-3 and TRBJ2-7; TRBD2 agrees at 11 bases. V lost 9 bases to trimming and J lost 6 bases; unmatched junction nucleotides: 7. The germline CDR1 and CDR2 sequences are ENHRY and SYGVKD. The CDR3 consists of 13 residues.

J is TRBJ1-6 and V is TRBV7-9; D is ambiguous. The CDR3 has 16 amino acids. Germline CDR1 is SEHNR and CDR2 is FQNEAQ (reference sequence). V was pared by 5 bases and J by 8 bases, with 19 bases between. The CDR3 bases are TGTGCCAGCAGCAATAATTTCCGGGGTAGGGATTCACCCCTCCACTTT. Encoded protein: CASSNNFRGRDSPLHF.

The chain joins TRBV15 to TRBJ1-5; D is perhaps TRBD1 (5 bases). The germline CDR1 and CDR2 sequences are LNHNV and YYDKDF (reference sequence). V lost 3 bases to trimming and J lost 7 bases, with 22 bases between them. The CDR3 loop spans 17 amino acids. CDR3 in DNA: TGTGCCACCAGCAGTAGATCGGGTCGGGGGAGAATACAGCCCCAGCATTTT. Its translation: CATSSRSGRGRIQPQHF.

The chain uses TRBV7-2 and TRBJ1-5; D not certain. The CDR3 loop spans 15 amino acids. V lost 0 bases and J 3 bases, leaving 9 bases between the germline ends. Germline CDR1 SGHTA, CDR2 FQGNSA. The chain's CDR3 is CASSLAFGNNQPQHF. DNA of the CDR3: TGTGCCAGCAGCTTAGCATTCGGGAACAATCAGCCCCAGCATTTT.

The chain employs TRBV4-3 and TRBJ2-4; 8 nucleotides line up with TRBD2. The trim removed 0 bases at V and 3 bases at J, leaving 13 bases unmatched. CDR3 size: 19 residues. Germline CDR1 and CDR2: LGHNA and YSLEER. This chain's CDR3 is CASSQEADSGIYDKNIQYF. The CDR3 coding sequence is TGCGCCAGCAGCCAAGAAGCTGATAGCGGGATCTATGACAAAAACATTCAGTACTTC.

The chain links TRBV27 to TRBJ1-1, with D unresolved. Germline CDR1 and CDR2: MNHEY and SMNVEV (reference sequence). The CDR3 has 13 amino acids. V was shortened by 5 bases and J by 3 bases, with 10 bases between the two germline ends. The CDR3 DNA is TGTGCCAGCAGTATCCAACTTCACACTGAAGCTTTCTTT. It is translated as CASSIQLHTEAFF.

This clone showed up just once. This chain connects TRBV27 to TRBJ1-1, with D perhaps matching TRBD1 (6 bases). Trimming pared 0 bases from V and 2 bases from J, leaving 16 bases between. CDR1 is MNHEY and CDR2 is SMNVEV in the germline V gene (reference sequence). The CDR3 contains 17 residues. In DNA form, the CDR3 reads TGTGCCAGCAGTTTATCGTACACAGGGAACCTTAACACTGAAGCTTTCTTT. It codes for CASSLSYTGNLNTEAFF.

This clone has just one count. The J gene is TRBJ2-2, the V gene TRBV12-5; D unresolved. The V gene lost 7 bases and the J gene lost 0 bases, with 3 bases spanning the gap. This CDR3 has 12 residues. Germline V gene lookup returns CDR1 LGHNT and CDR2 FRNRAP. The CDR3 spells CASAPNTGELFF. CDR3 sequence (DNA): TGTGCTAGTGCGCCGAACACCGGGGAGCTGTTTTTT.

This clone was counted a few times. The gene calls are TRBV2 and TRBJ1-2; D may be TRBD1 (5 bases). V shed 2 bases and J shed 5 bases, with 12 bases lying between them. CDR3 length equals 14 residues. In germline, CDR1 is SNHLY, CDR2 FYNNEI. The CDR3 reads CASSERGRDYGYTF. The CDR3 DNA sequence: TGTGCCAGCAGTGAAAGGGGCAGGGATTATGGCTACACCTTC.

The chain recombines TRBV30 with TRBJ2-3; possible D gene TRBD1, 6 bases. V gave up 8 bases and J gave up 4 bases, with 19 bases separating them. This CDR3 contains 14 residues. Germline-derived CDR1 and CDR2 are GTSNPN and SVGIG (reference sequence). The CDR3 is CAGTRGWIADTQYF. In DNA, the CDR3 is TGTGCCGGGACCAGGGGTTGGATTGCAGATACGCAGTATTTT. Using reference TRBV30 and TRBJ2-3 for the parts outside the CDR3, the full variable domain is SQTIHQWPATLVQPVGSPLSLECTVEGTSNPNLYWYRQAAGRGLQLLFYSVGIGQISSEVPQNLSASRPQDRQFILSSKKLLLSDSGFYLCAGTRGWIADTQYFGPGTRLTVL.

The chain is built from TRBV6-6 and TRBJ2-5; D remains ambiguous. The J call could be wrong; TRBJ2-7 is a better fit for the DNA end. CDR3 length: 14 amino acids. Germline assignment: CDR1 MNHNY and CDR2 SVGAGI (reference sequence). Here the CDR3 reads CASSYSSRFYEQYF. The CDR3 nucleotides read TGTGCCAGCAGTTACTCGTCCAGGTTTTACGAGCAGTACTTC.

The chain carries TRBV4-1 and TRBJ2-3; 8 positions match TRBD2. CDR3 length: 16 amino acids. Trimming cost V 1 base and J 3 bases; bases outside gene matches: 6. CDR1 and CDR2 from the germline V gene are MGHRA and YSYEKL. The CDR3 DNA reads TGCGCCAGCAGCCAAGGCACGGGGGGGCGGACAGATACGCAGTATTTT. As protein: CASSQGTGGRTDTQYF.

V gene TRBV5-1 combines with J gene TRBJ2-1; either TRBD1 or TRBD2 may fit D (5 bases each). Deletions cut 4 bases from V and 2 bases from J, with 16 bases between. The CDR3 extends over 16 amino acids. Germline assignment: CDR1 SGHRS and CDR2 YFSETQ. The CDR3, as DNA: TGCGCCAGCAGCCCCGGGGACGTACTCACCTACAATGAGCAGTTCTTC. Translated, it gives CASSPGDVLTYNEQFF.

The rearrangement uses TRBV9 and TRBJ2-1; D not certain. Trimming shortened V by 0 bases and J by 8 bases, and 3 bases separated the two germline ends. Germline-derived CDR1 and CDR2 are SGDLS and YYNGEE. The CDR3 runs to 11 residues. The DNA for the CDR3 is TGTGCCAGCAGCGTAGAGGATGAGCAGTTCTTC. This codes for CASSVEDEQFF. The full variable domain, its missing parts supplied by reference TRBV9 and TRBJ2-1, is DSGVTQTPKHLITATGQRVTLRCSPRSGDLSVYWYQQSLDQGLQFLIQYYNGEERAKGNILERFSAQQFPDLHSELNLSSLELGDSALYFCASSVEDEQFFGPGTRLTVL.

On this clone itself: A junction end diverges from the germline sequence, so it may reflect a read error. The chain joins TRBV6-5 to TRBJ2-7; D could derive from TRBD1 or TRBD2 (5 bases each). The CDR3 runs to 15 residues. From germline, CDR1 is MNHEY and CDR2 SVGAGI. The CDR3 is CAGSQSWTGPYEQYF. CDR3 nucleotide sequence: TGTGCCGGCAGCCAGAGTTGGACGGGACCCTACGAGCAGTACTTC.

The rearrangement links TRBV7-6 to TRBJ1-4, with TRBD1 identical over 8 bases. Trimming removed 3 bases from V and 3 bases from J; junction bases left unmatched: 15. CDR1 is SGHVS and CDR2 is FNYEAQ in the germline V gene. The length of the CDR3 is 19 residues. DNA for the CDR3: TGTGCCAGCAGCTTTAGGAGTTTGACAGGGGCCGGAGCTAATGAAAAACTGTTTTTT. It codes for CASSFRSLTGAGANEKLFF.

The chain carries TRBV9 and TRBJ1-1; 7 bases map to TRBD1. In germline, CDR1 is SGDLS, CDR2 YYNGEE. The ends lost 1 base at V and 3 bases at J; junction bases unmatched: 3. The CDR3 loop spans 14 amino acids. The CDR3 coding sequence is TGTGCCAGCAGCGTAACCGGACAGGACACTGAAGCTTTCTTT. This encodes CASSVTGQDTEAFF.

The chain links TRBV5-4 to TRBJ1-1; TRBD1 aligns across 7 bases. V dropped 4 bases and J dropped 4; count of bases not matched to a gene: 10. The CDR3 loop spans 15 amino acids. Per germline, CDR1 SGHNT and CDR2 YYREEE (reference sequence). The CDR3 spells CASSAKTGTGTEAFF. In nucleotides, the CDR3 is TGTGCCAGCAGCGCCAAGACAGGGACTGGCACTGAAGCTTTCTTT.

V gene TRBV19 combines with J gene TRBJ2-3, with D maybe TRBD1 (5 bases). Germline CDR1 is LNHDA and CDR2 is SQIVND (reference sequence). V was clipped by 9 bases and J by 0 bases, with 16 bases between them. This CDR3 is 15 amino acids long. The chain's CDR3 is CASSGGAPSTDTQYF. CDR3 in DNA: TGTGCCAGCTCAGGTGGGGCTCCAAGCACAGATACGCAGTATTTT.

V usage is TRBV5-6 and J usage is TRBJ1-1, with TRBD1 as a possible D gene (5 bases). The germline V gene has CDR1 SGHDT and CDR2 YYEEEE. Trimming shortened V by 2 bases and J by 6 bases, and 17 bases separated the two germline ends. The CDR3 sequence is 15 residues long. The CDR3 DNA follows: TGTGCCAGCAGCTTCCCAGGTGGAGGGGAGCCTGAAGCTTTCTTT. It codes for CASSFPGGGEPEAFF.

The V and J genes are TRBV7-8 and TRBJ1-2, with D maybe TRBD1 (6 bases). The CDR3 has 12 amino acids. Germline V gives CDR1 SGHVS, CDR2 FQNEAQ. With 5 bases removed from V and 6 bases from J, the gap between germline ends came to 10 bases. DNA of the CDR3: TGTGCCAGCAGCACAGGGTTCGATGGCTACACCTTC. Amino acids: CASSTGFDGYTF.